This T cell receptor beta chain comes out of a study of CD8 T cells in Susac syndrome. When the RNA was reverse transcribed, random hexamers were used with an input of 0.5 to 1 ug. Using its own MiXCR run on the immunoSEQ multiplex PCR reads, TCRdb lists one record per CDR3 protein. The sample records 150,000 to 200,000 distinct CDR3 sequences, 85% to 95% being singletons. Germline V gene data show CDR1 as SNHLY and CDR2 as FYNNEI. CDR3 length: 15 amino acids. Between the trimmed V and J ends, which lost 2 bases and 1 base, there was a span of 10 bases. V usage is TRBV2 and J usage is TRBJ2-3; D ambiguous. Sequencing was performed on CD8+ T cells from PBMCs. The sequence was obtained from a human donor with multiple sclerosis. The CDR3 loop reads CASSEPGPGTDTQYF. Here the CDR3 DNA reads TGTGCCAGCAGTGAACCGGGTCCAGGCACAGATACGCAGTATTTT.